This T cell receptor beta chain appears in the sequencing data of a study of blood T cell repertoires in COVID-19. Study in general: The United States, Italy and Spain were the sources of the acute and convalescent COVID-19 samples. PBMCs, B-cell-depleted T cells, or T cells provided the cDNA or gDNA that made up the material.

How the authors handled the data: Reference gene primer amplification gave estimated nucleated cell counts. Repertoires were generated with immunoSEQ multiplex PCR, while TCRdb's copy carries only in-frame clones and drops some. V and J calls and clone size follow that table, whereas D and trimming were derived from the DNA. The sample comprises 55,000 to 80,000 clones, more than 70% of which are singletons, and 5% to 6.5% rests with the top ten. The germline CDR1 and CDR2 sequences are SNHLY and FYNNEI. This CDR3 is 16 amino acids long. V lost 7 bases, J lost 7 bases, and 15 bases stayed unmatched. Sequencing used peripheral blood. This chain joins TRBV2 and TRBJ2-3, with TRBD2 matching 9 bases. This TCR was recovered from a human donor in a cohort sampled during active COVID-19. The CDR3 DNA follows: TGTGCCAGCACCTCAACTCGACTAGCGGATCAATATACGCAGTATTTT. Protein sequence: CASTSTRLADQYTQYF.